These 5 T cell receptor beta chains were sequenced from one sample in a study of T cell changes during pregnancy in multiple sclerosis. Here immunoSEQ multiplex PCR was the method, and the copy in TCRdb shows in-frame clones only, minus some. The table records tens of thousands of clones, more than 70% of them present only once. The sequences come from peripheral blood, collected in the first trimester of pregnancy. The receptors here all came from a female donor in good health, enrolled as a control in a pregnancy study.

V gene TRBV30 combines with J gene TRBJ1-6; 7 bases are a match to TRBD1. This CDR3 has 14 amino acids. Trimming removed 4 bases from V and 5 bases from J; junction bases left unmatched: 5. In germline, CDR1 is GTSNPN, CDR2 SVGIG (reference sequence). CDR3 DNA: TGTGCCTGGAACAGGGGCTCGGATAATTCACCCCTCCACTTT. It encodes CAWNRGSDNSPLHF.

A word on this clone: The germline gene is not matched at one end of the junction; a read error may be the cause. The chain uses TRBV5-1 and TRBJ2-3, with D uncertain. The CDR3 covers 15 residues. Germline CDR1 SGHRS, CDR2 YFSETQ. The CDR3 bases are TGCGCCAGCAGTTTGGACCGCGCTAGCACAGATACGCAGTATTTT. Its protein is CASSLDRASTDTQYF.

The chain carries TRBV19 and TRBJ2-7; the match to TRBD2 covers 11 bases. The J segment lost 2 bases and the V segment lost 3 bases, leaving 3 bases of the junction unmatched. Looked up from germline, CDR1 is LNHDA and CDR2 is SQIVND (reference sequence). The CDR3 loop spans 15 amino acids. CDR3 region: CASSMTSGVAYEQYF. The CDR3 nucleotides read TGTGCCAGTAGTATGACTAGCGGGGTGGCCTACGAGCAGTACTTC.

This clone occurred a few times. The CDR3 is CASSLAFGTGSYEQYF. The CDR3 region has the DNA TGTGCCAGCAGCTTAGCGTTCGGGACAGGGTCCTACGAGCAGTACTTC. The gene calls are TRBV7-6 and TRBJ2-7; 9 nucleotides agree with TRBD1. The CDR3 runs to 16 residues. Germline V gene data show CDR1 as SGHVS and CDR2 as FNYEAQ. The V gene end was trimmed by 0 bases and the J gene end by 1 base; junction bases not matched to a gene: 4.

DNA for the CDR3: TGTGCTAGTGGGGGACAGTACTCCTACAATGAGCAGTTCTTC. As protein: CASGGQYSYNEQFF. This sequence joins TRBV12-5 and TRBJ2-1; TRBD1 matches at 7 bases. From germline, CDR1 is LGHNT and CDR2 FRNRAP. This CDR3 spans 14 amino acids. V shed 6 bases and J 0 bases; nucleotides not matched to a gene: 2.